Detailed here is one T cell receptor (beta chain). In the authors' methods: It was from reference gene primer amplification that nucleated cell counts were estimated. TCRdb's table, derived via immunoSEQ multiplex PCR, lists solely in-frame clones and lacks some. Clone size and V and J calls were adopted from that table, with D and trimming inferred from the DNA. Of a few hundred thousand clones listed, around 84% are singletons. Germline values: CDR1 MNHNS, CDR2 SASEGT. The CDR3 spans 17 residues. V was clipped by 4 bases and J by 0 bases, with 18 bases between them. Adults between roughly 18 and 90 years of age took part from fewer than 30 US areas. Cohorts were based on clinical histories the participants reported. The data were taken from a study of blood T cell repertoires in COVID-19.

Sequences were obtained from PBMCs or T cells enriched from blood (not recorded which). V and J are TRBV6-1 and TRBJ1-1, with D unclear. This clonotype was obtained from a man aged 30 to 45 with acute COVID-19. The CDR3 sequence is CASSAGWATRMNTEAFF. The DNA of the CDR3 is TGTGCCAGCAGTGCGGGGTGGGCAACCCGGATGAACACTGAAGCTTTCTTT.